This paragraph covers one T cell receptor (beta chain) sequence. The antigen is unknown. This entry is derived from a study of regulatory T cells in long-lasting Graves disease. Study-level results: The small sample size may have reduced accuracy.

Described time point: newly diagnosed GD, antithyroid drugs for less than 3 months. There was RNA extracted from PBMCs, and the TCR library was made from it. The ends were cut back, 3 bases at V and 0 bases at J, with 11 bases in the middle. This CDR3 is built from 15 residues. CDR1 is ENHRY and CDR2 is SYGVKD in the germline V gene. CDR3 regions were amplified by Arm-PCR using iRepertoire HTBI primers to build TCR beta libraries. In TCRdb, the multiplex PCR reads were re-called with MiXCR into one record per CDR3 protein. The sample includes under 450,000 distinct CDR3 sequences, roughly 10% of them seen just once. This sample was shared with a second study, whose subject was T cells in Graves' hyperthyroidism and ophthalmopathy. From that paper: RT-PCR in the first round (using the HTBI primer set) targeted the TCR CDR3. Progression to ophthalmopathy was predicted a median of roughly seven months early.

This sequence was found in a young woman with Graves disease. The material sequenced was peripheral blood mononuclear cells (PBMCs), taken at new diagnosis, from a patient treated with antithyroid drugs. The rearrangement links TRBV10-3 to TRBJ1-1; a possible D gene is TRBD1 (5 bases). Here the CDR3 DNA reads TGTGCCATCAGTGAAAGGGGCGCTCTGAACACTGAAGCTTTCTTT. Protein: CAISERGALNTEAFF.